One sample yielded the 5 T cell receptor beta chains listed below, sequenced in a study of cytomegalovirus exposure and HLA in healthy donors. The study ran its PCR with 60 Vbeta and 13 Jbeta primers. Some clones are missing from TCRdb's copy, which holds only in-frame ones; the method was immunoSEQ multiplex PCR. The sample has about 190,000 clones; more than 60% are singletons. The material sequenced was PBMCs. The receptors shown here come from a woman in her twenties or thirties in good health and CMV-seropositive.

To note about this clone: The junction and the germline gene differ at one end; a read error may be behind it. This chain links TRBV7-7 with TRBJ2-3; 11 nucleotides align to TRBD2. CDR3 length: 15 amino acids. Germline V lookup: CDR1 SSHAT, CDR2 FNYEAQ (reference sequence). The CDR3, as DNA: TGTGCTAGCAGCTTAGCGGGGGGGTCGGCAGATACGCAGTATTTT. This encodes CASSLAGGSADTQYF.

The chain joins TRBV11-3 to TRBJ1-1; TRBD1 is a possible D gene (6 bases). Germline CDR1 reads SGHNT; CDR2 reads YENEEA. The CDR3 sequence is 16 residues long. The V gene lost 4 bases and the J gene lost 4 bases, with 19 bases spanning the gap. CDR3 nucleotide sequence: TGTGCCAGCAGCTCCACCCGTGGGGGCCAGGGCACTGAAGCTTTCTTT. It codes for CASSSTRGGQGTEAFF. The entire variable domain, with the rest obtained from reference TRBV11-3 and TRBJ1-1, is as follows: EAGVVQSPRYKIIEKKQPVAFWCNPISGHNTLYWYLQNLGQGPELLIRYENEEAVDDSQLPKDRFSAERLKGVDSTLKIQPAELGDSAVYLCASSSTRGGQGTEAFFGQGTRLTVV.

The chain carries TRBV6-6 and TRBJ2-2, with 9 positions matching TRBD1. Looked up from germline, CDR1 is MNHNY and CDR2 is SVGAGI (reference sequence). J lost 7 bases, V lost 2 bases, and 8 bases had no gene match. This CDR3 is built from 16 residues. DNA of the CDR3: TGTGCCAGCAGTTACACCACAGGGGGCGCGGTCGGGGAGCTGTTTTTT. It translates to CASSYTTGGAVGELFF.

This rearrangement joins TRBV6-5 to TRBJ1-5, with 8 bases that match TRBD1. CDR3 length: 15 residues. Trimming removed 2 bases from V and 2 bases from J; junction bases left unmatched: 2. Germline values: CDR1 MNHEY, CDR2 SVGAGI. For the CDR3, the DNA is TGTGCCAGCAGTTACGACAGGGGAGGCAATCAGCCCCAGCATTTT. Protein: CASSYDRGGNQPQHF.

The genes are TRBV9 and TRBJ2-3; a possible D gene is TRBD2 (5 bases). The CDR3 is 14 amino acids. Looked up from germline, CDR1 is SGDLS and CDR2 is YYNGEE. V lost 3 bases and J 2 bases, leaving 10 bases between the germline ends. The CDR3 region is CASSADYLTDTQYF. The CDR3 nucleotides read TGTGCCAGCAGCGCCGACTACCTCACAGATACGCAGTATTTT. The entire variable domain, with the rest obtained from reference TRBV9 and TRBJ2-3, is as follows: DSGVTQTPKHLITATGQRVTLRCSPRSGDLSVYWYQQSLDQGLQFLIQYYNGEERAKGNILERFSAQQFPDLHSELNLSSLELGDSALYFCASSADYLTDTQYFGPGTRLTVL.